The subject of this entry is one T cell receptor (beta chain). Both 60 Vbeta primers and 13 Jbeta primers went into the PCR. Authors' data handling: Later analysis identified tens of millions of unique TCR beta chains, roughly 11 million shared. Only in-frame clones appear in the TCRdb table, and some are missing; sequencing was by immunoSEQ multiplex PCR. The V and J calls and the clone size are those of that table, but D and trimming were determined from the DNA. The data show about 130,000 clones, around two thirds seen once. The length of the CDR3 is 15 residues. Germline V CDR1 and CDR2: MNHEY, SMNVEV (reference sequence). V lost 5 bases and J lost 4; bases outside the gene matches: 7. The data are from a study of cytomegalovirus exposure and HLA in healthy donors.

The sample consisted of PBMCs. The source of this sequence is a human donor in good health. The V gene is TRBV27, the J gene TRBJ1-2, with 10 bases fitting TRBD1. CDR3: CASSPPGQGIYGYTF. In DNA form, the CDR3 reads TGTGCCAGCAGTCCCCCGGGACAGGGGATCTATGGCTACACCTTC.